These 15 T cell receptor beta chains originate from one sample sequenced in a study of post-analysis software for immune sequencing data. Study-wide findings and caveats: About five TRBV segments were more frequent in patients than controls; TRBV5-6, TRBV5-1 and TRBV20-1 belonged to this group.

Built from TCR beta cDNA, the libraries had unique molecular identifiers in them. TCRdb independently ran MiXCR on the PCR reads; one entry per CDR3 protein. The sample lists some 800,000 distinct CDR3 sequences; around 42% were seen once. Their specific antigens are unknown. The specimen was blood. These receptors were taken from a girl between 5 and 17 years old with multiple sclerosis.

This clonotype was observed a handful of times. The chain combines TRBV5-1 with TRBJ1-1; D may be TRBD1 (5 bases). Trimming took 1 base from V and 1 from J, leaving 8 bases between them. The CDR3 has 14 residues. Germline V CDR1 and CDR2: SGHRS, YFSETQ. The CDR3 nucleotides are TGCGCCAGCAGCTTGAGGGGAGAGAACACTGAAGCTTTCTTT. It specifies CASSLRGENTEAFF.

In its sample, this clonotype was seen a few times. The V gene is TRBV20-1, the J gene TRBJ2-3; 11 nucleotides align to TRBD2. The ends lost 3 bases at V and 1 base at J; junction bases unmatched: 0. CDR1 DFQATT and CDR2 SNEGSKA come from the germline V gene (reference sequence). The CDR3 runs 14 residues. The CDR3 DNA is TGCAGTGCTAGGGGACTAGCGGGCACAGATACGCAGTATTTT. Encoded protein: CSARGLAGTDTQYF.

The chain joins TRBV27 to TRBJ2-6; D unclear. Trimming pared 2 bases from V and 0 bases from J, leaving 11 bases between. The length of the CDR3 is 17 residues. The germline CDR1 and CDR2 sequences are MNHEY and SMNVEV (reference sequence). The DNA for the CDR3 is TGTGCCAGCAGTTTAGTGGCAACATTCTCTGGGGCCAACGTCCTGACTTTC. Translation: CASSLVATFSGANVLTF.

The J gene is TRBJ2-7, the V gene TRBV7-2, with TRBD2 matching 10 bases. In germline, CDR1 is SGHTA, CDR2 FQGNSA. The V segment lost 5 bases and the J segment 0 bases; nucleotides outside the gene matches: 7. The CDR3 is made up of 16 amino acids. The CDR3 here is CASSALAGVSSYEQYF. The DNA for the CDR3 is TGTGCCAGCAGCGCCCTAGCGGGAGTAAGCTCCTACGAGCAGTACTTC. Looking up the rest from reference TRBV7-2 and TRBJ2-7 gives the full variable domain: GAGVSQSPSNKVTEKGKDVELRCDPISGHTALYWYRQSLGQGLEFLIYFQGNSAPDKSGLPSDRFSAERTGGSVSTLTIQRTQQEDSAVYLCASSALAGVSSYEQYFGPGTRLTVT.

The sample holds a few counts of this clonotype. The chain combines TRBV5-1 with TRBJ2-5; 11 nucleotides agree with TRBD1. J lost 2 bases, V lost 1 base, and 4 bases had no gene match. CDR1 is SGHRS, CDR2 YFSETQ, per germline. This CDR3 comprises 16 residues. The CDR3 coding sequence is TGCGCCAGCAGCTTGAGGACAGGGGGCAAACAAGAGACCCAGTACTTC. Translation: CASSLRTGGKQETQYF.

The chain uses TRBV24-1 and TRBJ2-4; no firm D call. CDR1 and CDR2 (germline): KGHDR, SFDVKD. This CDR3 has 14 amino acids. Trimming shortened V by 4 bases and J by 6 bases, and 12 bases separated the two germline ends. The CDR3 reads CATSEPGDPNIQYF. In DNA, the CDR3 is TGTGCCACCAGTGAGCCAGGAGACCCAAACATTCAGTACTTC.

Only one count was recorded for this clonotype. The chain links TRBV6-5 to TRBJ2-1, with D possibly being TRBD2 (5 bases). The CDR3 runs to 14 residues. Germline CDR1 reads MNHEY; CDR2 reads SVGAGI. Trimming removed 4 bases at V and 4 bases at J, with 11 bases between. CDR3 in amino acids: CASSSAGLYNEQFF. CDR3 DNA: TGTGCCAGCAGTTCTGCCGGACTGTACAATGAGCAGTTCTTC.

This clonotype was seen a few times. The chain joins TRBV7-6 to TRBJ1-1, with a possible D match to TRBD1 (6 bases). Trimming left V 8 bases short and J 2 bases short, with 12 bases between. Germline V lookup: CDR1 SGHVS, CDR2 FNYEAQ. The CDR3 is 13 residues long. CDR3 residues: CASGQQVNTEAFF. The CDR3 DNA sequence: TGTGCCAGCGGACAGCAGGTCAACACTGAAGCTTTCTTT.

The chain carries TRBV7-9 and TRBJ2-3; TRBD2 matches at 9 bases. The CDR3 consists of 15 residues. CDR1 and CDR2 from the germline V gene are SEHNR and FQNEAQ (reference sequence). J was trimmed by 0 bases and V by 6 bases; bases with no gene match: 4. Here the CDR3 DNA reads TGTGCCAGCAGGGACGGGACTAGCAGCACAGATACGCAGTATTTT. The encoded protein is CASRDGTSSTDTQYF.

V usage is TRBV19 and J usage is TRBJ1-5, with a possible D match to TRBD1 (5 bases). This CDR3 comprises 15 residues. Germline V gene sequence: CDR1 LNHDA, CDR2 SQIVND (reference sequence). V lost 3 bases to trimming and J lost 8 bases, with 17 bases between them. CDR3 DNA: TGTGCCAGTAGTATGCCGGACATTTTGGCAAAGCCCCAGCATTTT. Amino acid sequence: CASSMPDILAKPQHF.

The J gene is TRBJ2-3, the V gene TRBV27; D is ambiguous. Trimming stripped 5 bases from V and 5 bases from J, with 11 bases between. Germline V gene lookup returns CDR1 MNHEY and CDR2 SMNVEV (reference sequence). The CDR3 is 13 amino acids. DNA of the CDR3: TGTGCCAGCAGTCGCCCGACTCGAGATACGCAGTATTTT. This codes for CASSRPTRDTQYF.

This clonotype was observed many times. CDR3 nucleotides: TGTGCCAGCAGTCCCAAGGGGGAGACCCAGTACTTC. Protein sequence: CASSPKGETQYF. V and J are TRBV18 and TRBJ2-5; a possible D gene is TRBD1 (5 bases). This CDR3 spans 12 amino acids. Trimming cost V 8 bases and J 5 bases, with 12 bases left between them. Germline CDR1 and CDR2: KGHSH and LQKENI.

The chain combines TRBV27 with TRBJ2-1; D possibly corresponds to TRBD1 (5 bases). Germline V CDR1 and CDR2: MNHEY, SMNVEV (reference sequence). The V gene lost 7 bases and the J gene lost 0 bases, with 16 bases spanning the gap. This CDR3 contains 16 residues. The CDR3 loop reads CASTVRWQGSYNEQFF. CDR3 DNA sequence: TGTGCCAGCACCGTAAGGTGGCAGGGCTCCTACAATGAGCAGTTCTTC.

The rearrangement joins TRBV6-5 to TRBJ2-7; 14 bases agree with TRBD2. CDR3 length: 18 amino acids. Trimming cost V 0 bases and J 6 bases; bases outside gene matches: 10. In germline, CDR1 is MNHEY, CDR2 SVGAGI. As DNA, the CDR3 is TGTGCCAGCAGTTACTCGTTGGGACTAGCGGGAGCGGACGGCGAGCAGTACTTC. Its translation: CASSYSLGLAGADGEQYF.

This clonotype was counted between two and nine times. The chain combines TRBV12-3 or TRBV12-4 with TRBJ1-2, with 9 nucleotides matching TRBD1. V dropped 3 bases and J dropped 8; count of bases not matched to a gene: 4. This CDR3 is built from 13 residues. Here the CDR3 DNA reads TGTGCCAGCAGTTTCACGGGACAGGGCGGCTACACCTTC. Protein product: CASSFTGQGGYTF.